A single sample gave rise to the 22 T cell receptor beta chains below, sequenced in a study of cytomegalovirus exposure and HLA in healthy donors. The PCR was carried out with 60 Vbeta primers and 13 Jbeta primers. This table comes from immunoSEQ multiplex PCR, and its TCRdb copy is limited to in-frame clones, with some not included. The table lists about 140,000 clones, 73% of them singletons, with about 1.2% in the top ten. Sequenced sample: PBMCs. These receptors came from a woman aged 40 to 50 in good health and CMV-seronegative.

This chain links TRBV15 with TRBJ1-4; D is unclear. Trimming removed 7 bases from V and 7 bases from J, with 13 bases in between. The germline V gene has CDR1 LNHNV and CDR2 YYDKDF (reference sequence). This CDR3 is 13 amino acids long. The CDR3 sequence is CATNHRVSEKLFF. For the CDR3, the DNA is TGTGCCACCAATCATCGGGTTAGTGAAAAACTGTTTTTT.

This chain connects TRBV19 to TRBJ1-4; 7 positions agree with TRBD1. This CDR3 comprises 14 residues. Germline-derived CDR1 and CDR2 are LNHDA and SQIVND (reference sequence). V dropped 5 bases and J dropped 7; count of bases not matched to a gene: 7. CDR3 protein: CASSVGTETEKLFF. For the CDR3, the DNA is TGTGCCAGTAGTGTCGGGACAGAAACTGAAAAACTGTTTTTT.

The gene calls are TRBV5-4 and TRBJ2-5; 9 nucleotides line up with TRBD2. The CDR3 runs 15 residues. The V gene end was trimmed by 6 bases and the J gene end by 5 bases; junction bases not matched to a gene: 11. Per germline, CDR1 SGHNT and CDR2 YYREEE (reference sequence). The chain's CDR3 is CASTQIAGASETQYF. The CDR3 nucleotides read TGTGCCAGCACCCAAATAGCGGGGGCGTCCGAGACCCAGTACTTC.

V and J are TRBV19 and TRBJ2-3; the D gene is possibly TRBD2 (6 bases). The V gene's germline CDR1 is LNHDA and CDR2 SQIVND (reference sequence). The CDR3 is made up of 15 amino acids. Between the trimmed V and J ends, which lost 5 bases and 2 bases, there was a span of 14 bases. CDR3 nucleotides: TGTGCCAGTAGTTTGGGGAGGCTATTCACAGATACGCAGTATTTT. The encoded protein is CASSLGRLFTDTQYF.

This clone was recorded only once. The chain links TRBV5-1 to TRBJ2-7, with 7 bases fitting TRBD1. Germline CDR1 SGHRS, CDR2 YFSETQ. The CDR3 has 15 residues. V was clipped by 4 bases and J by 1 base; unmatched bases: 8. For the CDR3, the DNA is TGCGCCAGCAGCCCGACAGGGATAAGATCCTACGAGCAGTACGTC. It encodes CASSPTGIRSYEQYV.

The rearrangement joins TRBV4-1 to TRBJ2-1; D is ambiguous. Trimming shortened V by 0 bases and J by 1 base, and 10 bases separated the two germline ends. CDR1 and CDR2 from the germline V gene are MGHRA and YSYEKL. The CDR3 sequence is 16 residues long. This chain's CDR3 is CASSQEGRLSYNEQFF. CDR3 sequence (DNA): TGCGCCAGCAGCCAAGAGGGCAGGCTGTCCTACAATGAGCAGTTCTTC.

CDR3 bases: TGTGCCAGCAGCTCTAGGCCCGGGAGCACTGAAGCTTTCTTT. Protein sequence: CASSSRPGSTEAFF. The chain combines TRBV7-3 with TRBJ1-1; D is unresolved. Germline loops: CDR1 SGHTA, CDR2 FQGTGA. With 4 bases removed from V and 4 bases from J, the gap between germline ends came to 13 bases. The CDR3 contains 14 residues.

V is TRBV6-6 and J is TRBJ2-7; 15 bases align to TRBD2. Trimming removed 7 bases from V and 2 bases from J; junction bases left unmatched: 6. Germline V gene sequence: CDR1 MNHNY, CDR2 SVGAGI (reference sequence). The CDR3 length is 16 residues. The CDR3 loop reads CASIKGLAGGPYEQYV. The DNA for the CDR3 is TGTGCCAGCATCAAGGGACTAGCGGGGGGTCCCTACGAGCAGTACGTC.

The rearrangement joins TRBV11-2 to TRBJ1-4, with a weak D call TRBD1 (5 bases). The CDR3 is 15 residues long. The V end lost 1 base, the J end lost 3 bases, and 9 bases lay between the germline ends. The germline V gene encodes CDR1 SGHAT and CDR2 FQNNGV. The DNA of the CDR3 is TGTGCCAGCAGCTTAGGGAAGGGGCCTAATGAAAAACTGTTTTTT. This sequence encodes CASSLGKGPNEKLFF.

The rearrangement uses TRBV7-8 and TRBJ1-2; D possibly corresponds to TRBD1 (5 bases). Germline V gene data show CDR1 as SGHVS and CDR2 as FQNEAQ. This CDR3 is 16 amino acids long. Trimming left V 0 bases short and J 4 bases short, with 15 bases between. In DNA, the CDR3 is TGTGCCAGCAGCTTAGCCTCGGGGGTGAAATTCTATGGCTACACCTTC. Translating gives CASSLASGVKFYGYTF.

The CDR3 spells CASSLGAVLGDTQYF. DNA of the CDR3: TGTGCCAGCAGCTTGGGGGCAGTCTTGGGAGATACGCAGTATTTT. V is TRBV5-4 and J is TRBJ2-3, with D uncertain. CDR1 and CDR2 (germline): SGHNT, YYREEE (reference sequence). V was clipped by 0 bases and J by 5 bases, with 13 bases between them. This CDR3 region has 15 residues.

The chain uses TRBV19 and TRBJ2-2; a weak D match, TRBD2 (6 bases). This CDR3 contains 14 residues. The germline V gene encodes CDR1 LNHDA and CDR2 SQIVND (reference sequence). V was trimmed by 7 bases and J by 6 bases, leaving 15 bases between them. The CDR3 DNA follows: TGTGCCAGTAAAGTAGGAGGGGACGCCGGGGAGCTGTTTTTT. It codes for CASKVGGDAGELFF.

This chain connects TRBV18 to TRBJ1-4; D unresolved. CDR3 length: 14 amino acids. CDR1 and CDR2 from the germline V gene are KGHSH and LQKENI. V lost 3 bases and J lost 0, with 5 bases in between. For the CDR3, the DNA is TGTGCCAGCTCACCCCAAACAACTAATGAAAAACTGTTTTTT. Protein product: CASSPQTTNEKLFF. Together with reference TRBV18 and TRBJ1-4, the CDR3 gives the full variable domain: NAGVMQNPRHLVRRRGQEARLRCSPMKGHSHVYWYRQLPEEGLKFMVYLQKENIIDESGMPKERFSAEFPKEGPSILRIQQVVRGDSAAYFCASSPQTTNEKLFFGSGTQLSVL.

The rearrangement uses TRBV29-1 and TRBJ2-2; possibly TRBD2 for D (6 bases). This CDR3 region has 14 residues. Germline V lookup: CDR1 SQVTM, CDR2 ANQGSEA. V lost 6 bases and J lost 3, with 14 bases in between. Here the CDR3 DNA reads TGCAGCGTCCATAGACTAGGGGACACCGGGGAGCTGTTTTTT. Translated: CSVHRLGDTGELFF.

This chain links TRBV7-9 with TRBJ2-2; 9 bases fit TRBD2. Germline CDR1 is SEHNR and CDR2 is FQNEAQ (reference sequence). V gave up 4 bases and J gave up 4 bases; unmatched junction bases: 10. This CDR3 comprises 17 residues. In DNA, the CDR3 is TGTGCCAGCAGCTCCCCCGGTAGCGGGGGCGCCACCGGGGAGCTGTTTTTT. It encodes CASSSPGSGGATGELFF. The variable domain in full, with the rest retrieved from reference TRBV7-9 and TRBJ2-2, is DTGVSQNPRHKITKRGQNVTFRCDPISEHNRLYWYRQTLGQGPEFLTYFQNEAQLEKSRLLSDRFSAERPKGSFSTLEIQRTEQGDSAMYLCASSSPGSGGATGELFFGEGSRLTVL.

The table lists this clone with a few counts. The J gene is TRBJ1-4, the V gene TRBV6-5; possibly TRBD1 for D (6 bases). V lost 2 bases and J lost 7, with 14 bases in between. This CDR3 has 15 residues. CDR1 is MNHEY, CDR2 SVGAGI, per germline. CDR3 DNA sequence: TGTGCCAGCAGTTACAGGCAGGGGTGGGGTGAAAAACTGTTTTTT. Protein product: CASSYRQGWGEKLFF.

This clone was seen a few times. CDR3 DNA: TGTGCCAGCAGTTGGGGCCCTCGAAACACCATATATTTT. Translation: CASSWGPRNTIYF. The chain combines TRBV27 with TRBJ1-3; the D gene is possibly TRBD1 (5 bases). The CDR3 consists of 13 residues. The germline V and J ends were trimmed by 4 bases and 5 bases, with 9 bases remaining between them. CDR1 and CDR2 from the germline V gene are MNHEY and SMNVEV (reference sequence).

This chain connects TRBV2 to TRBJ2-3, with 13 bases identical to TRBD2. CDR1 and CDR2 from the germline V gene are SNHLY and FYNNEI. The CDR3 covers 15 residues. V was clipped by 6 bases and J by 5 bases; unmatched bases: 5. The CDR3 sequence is CASRLTSGGIDTQYF. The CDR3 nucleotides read TGTGCCAGCAGGCTGACTAGCGGGGGGATAGATACGCAGTATTTT.

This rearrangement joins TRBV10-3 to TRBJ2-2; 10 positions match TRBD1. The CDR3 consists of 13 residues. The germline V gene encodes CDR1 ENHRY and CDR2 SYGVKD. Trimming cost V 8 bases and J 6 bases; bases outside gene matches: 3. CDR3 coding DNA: TGTGCCATCGGGGGACAGGGGTCCGGGGAGCTGTTTTTT. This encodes CAIGGQGSGELFF.

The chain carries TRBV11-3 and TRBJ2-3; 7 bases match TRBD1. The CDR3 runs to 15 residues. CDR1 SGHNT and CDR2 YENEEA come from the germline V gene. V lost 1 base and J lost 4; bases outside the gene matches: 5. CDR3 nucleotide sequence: TGTGCCAGCAGCTTAGGGACAGGCCATGCAGATACGCAGTATTTT. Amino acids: CASSLGTGHADTQYF.

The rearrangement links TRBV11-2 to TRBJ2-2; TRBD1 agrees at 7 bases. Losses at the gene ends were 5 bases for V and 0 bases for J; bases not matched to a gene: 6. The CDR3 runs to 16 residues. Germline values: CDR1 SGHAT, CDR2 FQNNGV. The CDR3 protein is CASSQLTGTNTGELFF. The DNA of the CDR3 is TGTGCCAGCAGCCAACTGACAGGGACGAACACCGGGGAGCTGTTTTTT.

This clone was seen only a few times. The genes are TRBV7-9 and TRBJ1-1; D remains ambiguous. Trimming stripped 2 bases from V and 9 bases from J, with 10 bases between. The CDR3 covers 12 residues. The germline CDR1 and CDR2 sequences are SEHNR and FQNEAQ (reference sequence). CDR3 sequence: CASSLTEPQAFF. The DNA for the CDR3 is TGTGCCAGCAGCTTAACCGAGCCACAAGCTTTCTTT.